A single sample is the source of the 8 T cell receptor beta chains below, sequenced in a study of graft-versus-host responses after intestinal transplantation. These receptors have no identified antigens. Sequencing was performed with immunoSEQ multiplex PCR; in TCRdb, only in-frame clones are kept and a portion is missing. The sample has about 100,000 clones, roughly 84% seen once. Sample: unstimulated CD4+ T cells sorted from spleen or lymph node cells, taken before intestinal transplant. These receptors originate from a human donor who received an intestinal transplant.

DNA of the CDR3: TGTGCCAGCAGCTTTGGCAGGGGAAACCAGCCCCAGCATTTT. It codes for CASSFGRGNQPQHF. The V call is TRBV7-2, the J call TRBJ1-5; maybe TRBD1 (6 bases). The germline V gene has CDR1 SGHTA and CDR2 FQGNSA. V lost 3 bases and J 7 bases, leaving 13 bases between the germline ends. The CDR3 extends over 14 amino acids.

The chain employs TRBV9 and TRBJ2-2; D is perhaps TRBD1 (5 bases). Germline CDR1 and CDR2: SGDLS and YYNGEE. The CDR3 runs to 17 residues. Trimming took off 0 bases at V and 0 bases at J, with 12 bases between the two ends. CDR3 sequence reads: CASSVGSRGTNTGELFF. CDR3 coding DNA: TGTGCCAGCAGCGTAGGGTCTAGGGGCACGAACACCGGGGAGCTGTTTTTT.

This sequence joins TRBV18 and TRBJ2-2; D assignment may be TRBD1 or TRBD2 (6 bases each). Germline V CDR1 and CDR2: KGHSH, LQKENI. Trimming removed 0 bases at V and 2 bases at J, with 7 bases between. The CDR3 covers 15 residues. The DNA for the CDR3 is TGTGCCAGCTCACCACCCGGGGGCAACACCGGGGAGCTGTTTTTT. Its translation: CASSPPGGNTGELFF.

This clone was observed a few times. The gene calls are TRBV6-6 and TRBJ2-7; 8 bases fit TRBD2. This CDR3 is 14 amino acids long. Looked up from germline, CDR1 is MNHNY and CDR2 is SVGAGI (reference sequence). Trimming cost V 9 bases and J 7 bases; bases outside gene matches: 14. CDR3 region: CASSAGREQREQYF. In DNA, the CDR3 is TGTGCCAGTAGCGCCGGGAGGGAACAACGGGAGCAGTACTTC.

This chain uses TRBV7-9 with TRBJ1-2, with 8 bases lining up with TRBD1. The CDR3 is made up of 15 amino acids. V shed 3 bases and J 3 bases; nucleotides not matched to a gene: 6. The germline gives CDR1 SEHNR, CDR2 FQNEAQ (reference sequence). CDR3 nucleotide sequence: TGTGCCAGCAGCTTCCAGGACAGGGCCCACTATGGCTACACCTTC. It codes for CASSFQDRAHYGYTF. Full variable domain (outside the CDR3, taken from reference TRBV7-9 and TRBJ1-2): DTGVSQNPRHKITKRGQNVTFRCDPISEHNRLYWYRQTLGQGPEFLTYFQNEAQLEKSRLLSDRFSAERPKGSFSTLEIQRTEQGDSAMYLCASSFQDRAHYGYTFGSGTRLTVV.

V is TRBV5-1 and J is TRBJ2-2; maybe TRBD1 (6 bases). Deletions cut 7 bases from V and 5 bases from J, with 18 bases between. Looked up from germline, CDR1 is SGHRS and CDR2 is YFSETQ. The CDR3 has 15 residues. CDR3 sequence: CASSRNRERTGELFF. CDR3 nucleotide sequence: TGCGCCAGCTCACGCAACAGGGAAAGGACCGGGGAGCTGTTTTTT.

This chain links TRBV5-5 with TRBJ2-1; D possibly corresponds to TRBD2 (6 bases). V was cut by 4 bases and J by 7 bases, with 9 bases left in between. This CDR3 has 12 residues. The germline V gene has CDR1 SGHKS and CDR2 YYEKEE (reference sequence). CDR3 in amino acids: CASSLAGNEQFF. CDR3 DNA: TGTGCCAGCAGCCTGGCGGGGAATGAGCAGTTCTTC. Drawing the rest from reference TRBV5-5 and TRBJ2-1, the complete variable domain is DAGVTQSPTHLIKTRGQQVTLRCSPISGHKSVSWYQQVLGQGPQFIFQYYEKEERGRGNFPDRFSARQFPNYSSELNVNALLLGDSALYLCASSLAGNEQFFGPGTRLTVL.

The chain has TRBV4-2 and TRBJ1-1; D is ambiguous. With 1 base removed from V and 0 bases from J, the gap between germline ends came to 9 bases. CDR1 and CDR2 (germline): LGHNA, YNFKEQ. The CDR3 is 15 residues long. CDR3 loop: CASSQVFAVNTEAFF. The CDR3 coding sequence is TGTGCCAGCAGCCAAGTTTTTGCAGTGAACACTGAAGCTTTCTTT.